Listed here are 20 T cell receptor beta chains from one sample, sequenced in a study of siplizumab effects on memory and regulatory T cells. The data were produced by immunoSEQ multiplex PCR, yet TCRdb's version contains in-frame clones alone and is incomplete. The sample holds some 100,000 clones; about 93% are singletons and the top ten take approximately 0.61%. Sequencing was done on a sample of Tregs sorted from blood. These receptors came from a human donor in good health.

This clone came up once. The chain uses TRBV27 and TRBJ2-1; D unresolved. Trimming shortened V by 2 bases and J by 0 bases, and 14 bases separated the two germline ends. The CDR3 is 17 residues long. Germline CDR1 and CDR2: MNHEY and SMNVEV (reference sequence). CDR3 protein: CASSLRLSPSSYNEQFF. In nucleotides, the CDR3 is TGTGCCAGCAGTTTAAGGCTATCGCCGAGCTCCTACAATGAGCAGTTCTTC.

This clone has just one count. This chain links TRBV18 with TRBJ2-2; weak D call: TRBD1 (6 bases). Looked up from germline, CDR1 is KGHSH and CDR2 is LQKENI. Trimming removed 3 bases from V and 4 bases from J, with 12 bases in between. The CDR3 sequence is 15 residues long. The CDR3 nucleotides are TGTGCCAGCTCACCGATCCTCAGGGGCACCGGGGAGCTGTTTTTT. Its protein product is CASSPILRGTGELFF. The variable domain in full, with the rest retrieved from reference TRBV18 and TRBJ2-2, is NAGVMQNPRHLVRRRGQEARLRCSPMKGHSHVYWYRQLPEEGLKFMVYLQKENIIDESGMPKERFSAEFPKEGPSILRIQQVVRGDSAAYFCASSPILRGTGELFFGEGSRLTVL.

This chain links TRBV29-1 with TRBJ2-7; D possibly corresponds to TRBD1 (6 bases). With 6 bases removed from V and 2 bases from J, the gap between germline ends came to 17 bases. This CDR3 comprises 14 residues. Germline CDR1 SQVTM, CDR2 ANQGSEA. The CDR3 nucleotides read TGCAGCGTCGTGCCTATCAGGGGTACCTACGAGCAGTACTTC. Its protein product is CSVVPIRGTYEQYF.

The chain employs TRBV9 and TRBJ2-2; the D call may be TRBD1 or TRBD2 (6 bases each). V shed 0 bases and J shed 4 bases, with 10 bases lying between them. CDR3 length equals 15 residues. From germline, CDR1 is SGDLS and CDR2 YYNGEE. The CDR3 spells CASSVVQGGTGELFF. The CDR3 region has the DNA TGTGCCAGCAGCGTAGTACAGGGAGGCACCGGGGAGCTGTTTTTT.

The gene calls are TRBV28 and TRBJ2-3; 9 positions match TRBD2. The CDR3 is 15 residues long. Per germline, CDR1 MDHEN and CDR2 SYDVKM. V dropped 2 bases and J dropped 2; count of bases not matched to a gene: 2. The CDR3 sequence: CASSLTSGYTDTQYF. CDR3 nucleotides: TGTGCCAGCAGTTTAACTAGCGGGTACACAGATACGCAGTATTTT. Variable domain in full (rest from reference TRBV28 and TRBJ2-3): DVKVTQSSRYLVKRTGEKVFLECVQDMDHENMFWYRQDPGLGLRLIYFSYDVKMKEKGDIPEGYSVSREKKERFSLILESASTNQTSMYLCASSLTSGYTDTQYFGPGTRLTVL.

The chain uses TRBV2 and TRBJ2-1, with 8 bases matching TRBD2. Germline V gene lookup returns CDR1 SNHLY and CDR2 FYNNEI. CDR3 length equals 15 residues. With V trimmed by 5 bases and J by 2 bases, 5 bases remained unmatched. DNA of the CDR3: TGTGCCAGCAGTCCACGAGCGGGAGCCTACAATGAGCAGTTCTTC. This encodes CASSPRAGAYNEQFF.

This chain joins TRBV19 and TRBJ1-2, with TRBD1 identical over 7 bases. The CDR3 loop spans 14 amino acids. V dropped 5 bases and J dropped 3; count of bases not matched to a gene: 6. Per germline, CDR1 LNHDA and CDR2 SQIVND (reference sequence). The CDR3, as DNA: TGTGCCAGTAGTCCCCGGGACAGCTACTATGGCTACACCTTC. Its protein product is CASSPRDSYYGYTF.

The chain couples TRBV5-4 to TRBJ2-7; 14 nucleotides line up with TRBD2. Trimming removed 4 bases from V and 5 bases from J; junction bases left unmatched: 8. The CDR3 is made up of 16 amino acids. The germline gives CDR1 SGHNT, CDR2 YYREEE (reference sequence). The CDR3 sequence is CASSPGTSGRIDEQYF. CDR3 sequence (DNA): TGTGCCAGCAGCCCGGGGACTAGCGGGAGAATCGACGAGCAGTACTTC.

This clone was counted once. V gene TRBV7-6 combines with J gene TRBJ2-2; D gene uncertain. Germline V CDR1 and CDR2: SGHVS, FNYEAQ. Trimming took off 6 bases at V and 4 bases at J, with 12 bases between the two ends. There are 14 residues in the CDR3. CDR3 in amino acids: CASSFKRSTGELFF. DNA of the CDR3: TGTGCCAGCAGTTTCAAACGGTCCACCGGGGAGCTGTTTTTT.

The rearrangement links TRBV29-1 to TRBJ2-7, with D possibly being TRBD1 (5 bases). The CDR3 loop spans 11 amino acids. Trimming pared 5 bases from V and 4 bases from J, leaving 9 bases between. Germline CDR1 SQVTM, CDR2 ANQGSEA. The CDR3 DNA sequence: TGCAGCGTTTTACAGGTTTACGAGCAGTACTTC. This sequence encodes CSVLQVYEQYF.

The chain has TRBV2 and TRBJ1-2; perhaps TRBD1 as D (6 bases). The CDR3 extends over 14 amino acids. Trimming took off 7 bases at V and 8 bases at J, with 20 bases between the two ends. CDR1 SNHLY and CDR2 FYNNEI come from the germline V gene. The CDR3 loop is CASKAQGVGSGYTF. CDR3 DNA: TGTGCCAGCAAGGCACAGGGAGTGGGCAGCGGCTACACCTTC.

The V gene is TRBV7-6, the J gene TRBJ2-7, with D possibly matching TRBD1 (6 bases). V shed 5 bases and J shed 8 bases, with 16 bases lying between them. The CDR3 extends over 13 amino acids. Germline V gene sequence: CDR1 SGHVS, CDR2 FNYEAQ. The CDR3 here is CASSQNPGEKQYF. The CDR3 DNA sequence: TGTGCCAGCAGCCAAAATCCAGGGGAAAAGCAGTACTTC.

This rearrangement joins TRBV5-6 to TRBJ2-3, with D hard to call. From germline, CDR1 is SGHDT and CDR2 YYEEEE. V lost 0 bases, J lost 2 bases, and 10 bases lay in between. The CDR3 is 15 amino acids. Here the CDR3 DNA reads TGTGCCAGCAGCTTGGGGGGAACCTACACAGATACGCAGTATTTT. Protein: CASSLGGTYTDTQYF.

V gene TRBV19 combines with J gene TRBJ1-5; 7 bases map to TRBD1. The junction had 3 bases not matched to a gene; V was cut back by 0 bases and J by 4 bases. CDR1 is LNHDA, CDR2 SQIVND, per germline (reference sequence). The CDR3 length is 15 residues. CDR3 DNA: TGTGCCAGTAGTATAGATGCAGGGGGGAATCAGCCCCAGCATTTT. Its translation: CASSIDAGGNQPQHF.

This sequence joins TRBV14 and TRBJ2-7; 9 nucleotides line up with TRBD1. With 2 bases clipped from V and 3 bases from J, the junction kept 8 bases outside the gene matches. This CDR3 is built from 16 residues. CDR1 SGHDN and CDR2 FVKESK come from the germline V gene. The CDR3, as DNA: TGTGCCAGCAGCCAAAGGCCGGGACAGGGCATCTACGAGCAGTACTTC. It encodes CASSQRPGQGIYEQYF. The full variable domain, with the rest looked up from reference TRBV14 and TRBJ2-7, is EAGVTQFPSHSVIEKGQTVTLRCDPISGHDNLYWYRRVMGKEIKFLLHFVKESKQDESGMPNNRFLAERTGGTYSTLKVQPAELEDSGVYFCASSQRPGQGIYEQYFGPGTRLTVT.

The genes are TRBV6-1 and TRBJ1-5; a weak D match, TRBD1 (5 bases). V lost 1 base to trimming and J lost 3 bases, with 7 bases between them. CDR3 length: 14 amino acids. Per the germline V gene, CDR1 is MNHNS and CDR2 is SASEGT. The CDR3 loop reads CASSEGQHNQPQHF. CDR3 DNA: TGTGCCAGCAGTGAAGGACAGCACAATCAGCCCCAGCATTTT.

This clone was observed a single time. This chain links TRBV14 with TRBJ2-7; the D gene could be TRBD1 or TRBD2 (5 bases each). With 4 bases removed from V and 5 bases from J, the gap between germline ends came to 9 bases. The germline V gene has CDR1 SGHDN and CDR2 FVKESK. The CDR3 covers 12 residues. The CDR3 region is CASSPRGHEQYF. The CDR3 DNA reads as TGTGCCAGCAGCCCCCGGGGCCACGAGCAGTACTTC. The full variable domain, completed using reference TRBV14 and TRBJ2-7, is EAGVTQFPSHSVIEKGQTVTLRCDPISGHDNLYWYRRVMGKEIKFLLHFVKESKQDESGMPNNRFLAERTGGTYSTLKVQPAELEDSGVYFCASSPRGHEQYFGPGTRLTVT.

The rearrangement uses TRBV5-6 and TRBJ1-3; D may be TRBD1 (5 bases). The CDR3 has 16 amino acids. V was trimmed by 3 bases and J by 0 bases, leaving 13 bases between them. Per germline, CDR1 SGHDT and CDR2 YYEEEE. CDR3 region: CASSSRVLSSGNTIYF. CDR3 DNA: TGTGCCAGCAGCTCCAGGGTATTGAGCTCTGGAAACACCATATATTTT.

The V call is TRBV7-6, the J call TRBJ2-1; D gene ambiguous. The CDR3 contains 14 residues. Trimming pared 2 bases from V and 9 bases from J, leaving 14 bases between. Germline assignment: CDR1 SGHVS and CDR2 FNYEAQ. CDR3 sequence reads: CASSLFTQWGEQFF. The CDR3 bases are TGTGCCAGCAGCTTATTTACACAGTGGGGTGAGCAGTTCTTC. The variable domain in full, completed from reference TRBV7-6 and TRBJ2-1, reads GAGVSQSPRYKVTKRGQDVALRCDPISGHVSLYWYRQALGQGPEFLTYFNYEAQQDKSGLPNDRFSAERPEGSISTLTIQRTEQRDSAMYRCASSLFTQWGEQFFGPGTRLTVL.

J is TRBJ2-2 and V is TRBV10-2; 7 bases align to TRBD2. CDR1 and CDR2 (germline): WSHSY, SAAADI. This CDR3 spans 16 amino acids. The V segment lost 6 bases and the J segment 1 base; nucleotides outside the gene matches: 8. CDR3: CASRPTSALNTGELFF. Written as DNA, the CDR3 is TGCGCCAGCAGACCAACTAGCGCCTTGAACACCGGGGAGCTGTTTTTT.